This T cell receptor (beta chain) was sequenced during a study of neurological immune-mediated disorders. In the case of this clonotype: The target antigen is unknown.

The CDR3 runs 13 residues. The germline V and J ends were trimmed by 3 bases and 0 bases, with 0 bases remaining between them. Germline loops: CDR1 KGHSH, CDR2 LQKENI. The authors produced cDNA by 5'RACE using 10-nucleotide random UMIs. Sequencing runs each yielded over 160 million TCR-beta sequences from 15-18 subjects. TCRdb fed the 5' RACE reads into MiXCR, producing one record per CDR3 protein. The sample lists 46,000 or so distinct CDR3 sequences; around 4.3% were seen once. Study outcomes and limitations: Neither clinical nor MRI features were found to be associated with the multiple sclerosis repertoire cluster.

The clonotype was recovered from a woman aged 60-70 years with multiple sclerosis. The specimen was PBMCs. This chain connects TRBV18 to TRBJ2-6, with D uncertain. The CDR3 sequence is CASSPSGANVLTF. The CDR3 nucleotides are TGTGCCAGCTCACCCTCTGGGGCCAACGTCCTGACTTTC.